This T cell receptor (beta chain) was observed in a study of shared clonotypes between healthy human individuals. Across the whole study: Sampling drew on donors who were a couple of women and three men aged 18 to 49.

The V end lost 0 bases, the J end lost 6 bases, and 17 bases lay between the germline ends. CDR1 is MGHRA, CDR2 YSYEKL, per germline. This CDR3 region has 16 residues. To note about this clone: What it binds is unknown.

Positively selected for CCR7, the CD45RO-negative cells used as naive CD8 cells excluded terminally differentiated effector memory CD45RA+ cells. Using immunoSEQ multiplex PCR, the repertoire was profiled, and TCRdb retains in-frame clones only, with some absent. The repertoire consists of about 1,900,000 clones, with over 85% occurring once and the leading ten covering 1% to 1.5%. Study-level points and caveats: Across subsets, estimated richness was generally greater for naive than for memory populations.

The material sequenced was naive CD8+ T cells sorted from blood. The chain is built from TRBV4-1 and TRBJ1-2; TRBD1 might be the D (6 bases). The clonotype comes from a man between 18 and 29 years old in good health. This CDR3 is CASSQDWGASVDGYTF. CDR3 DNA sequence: TGCGCCAGCAGCCAAGATTGGGGGGCGTCCGTGGATGGCTACACCTTC.